This T cell receptor beta chain was captured by sequencing in a study of neurological immune-mediated disorders. TCRdb itself ran the 5' RACE reads through MiXCR, one entry per CDR3 protein. This repertoire shows about 55,000 distinct CDR3 sequences, more than 3% found once; its top ten account for around 2%. This clonotype was recorded at least ten times. This CDR3 spans 14 amino acids. Germline V gene lookup returns CDR1 KGHSH and CDR2 LQKENI. Germline trimming cut 5 bases from V and 3 bases from J; bases unmatched to any gene: 5. The TCR originated in a woman between 40 and 50 years old with multiple sclerosis. V is TRBV18 and J is TRBJ2-7; TRBD1 aligns across 9 bases. Sequencing was performed on CD4+ T cells from blood. The CDR3 sequence: CASSTLGQGYEQYF. Here the CDR3 DNA reads TGTGCCAGCTCAACCTTGGGACAGGGCTACGAGCAGTACTTC.